The clone carrying this T cell receptor beta chain has at least ten counts. The antigen is undetermined. Time point denoted: persistent/refractory GD, antithyroid drugs over 5 years with positive TRAb. PBMC-derived RNA was used for the TCR library. The sample comes from a study of regulatory T cells in long-lasting Graves disease. Broader study findings: The persistent group shared 2,741 public clonotypes, more than the roughly 970 shared by new patients. Persistent disease samples used TRBV28, TRBJ1-2 and TRBJ2-5 preferentially.

Trimming cost V 3 bases and J 3 bases, with 8 bases left between them. The length of the CDR3 is 14 residues. CDR1 and CDR2 from the germline V gene are SGHAT and FQNNGV. For TCR beta, libraries came from iRepertoire HTBI primers and Arm-PCR of CDR3 regions. TCRdb called the multiplex PCR reads again in MiXCR, with one record for every CDR3 protein. The data contain about 470,000 distinct CDR3 sequences, around a fifth of them seen just once; the ten biggest clones take up about 7%. The receptor comes from a female donor with Graves disease. The sample consisted of peripheral blood mononuclear cells (PBMCs), taken when the disease was refractory, from a patient treated with antithyroid drugs. The J gene is TRBJ1-4, the V gene TRBV11-2, with a possible D match to TRBD1 (6 bases). The CDR3 reads CASSFAGANEKLFF. CDR3 sequence (DNA): TGTGCCAGCAGCTTTGCAGGGGCTAATGAAAAACTGTTTTTT.